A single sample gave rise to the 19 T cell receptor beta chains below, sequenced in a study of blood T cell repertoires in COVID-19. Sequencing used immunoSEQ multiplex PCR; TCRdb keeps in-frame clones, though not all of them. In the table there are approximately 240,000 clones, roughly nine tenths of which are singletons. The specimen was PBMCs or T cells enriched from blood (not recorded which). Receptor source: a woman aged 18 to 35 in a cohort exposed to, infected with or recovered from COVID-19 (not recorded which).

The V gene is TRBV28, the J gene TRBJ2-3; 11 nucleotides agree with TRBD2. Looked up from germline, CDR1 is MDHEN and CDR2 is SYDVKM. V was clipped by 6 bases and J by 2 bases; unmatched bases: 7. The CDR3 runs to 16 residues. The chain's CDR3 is CASSSQLAGDTDTQYF. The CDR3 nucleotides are TGTGCCAGCAGCTCCCAACTAGCGGGGGACACAGATACGCAGTATTTT.

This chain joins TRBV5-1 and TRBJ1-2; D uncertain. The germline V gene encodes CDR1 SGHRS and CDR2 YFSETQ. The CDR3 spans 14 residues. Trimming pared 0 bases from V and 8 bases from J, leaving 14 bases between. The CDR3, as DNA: TGCGCCAGCAGCTTGGAGGCATTCGGGATCGGCTACACCTTC. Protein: CASSLEAFGIGYTF.

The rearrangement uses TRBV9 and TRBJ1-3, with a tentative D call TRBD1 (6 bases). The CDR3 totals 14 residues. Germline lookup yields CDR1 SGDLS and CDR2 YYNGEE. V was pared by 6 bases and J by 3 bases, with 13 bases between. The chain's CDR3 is CASTRTALGNTIYF. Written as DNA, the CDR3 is TGTGCCAGCACGAGGACAGCTCTTGGAAACACCATATATTTT.

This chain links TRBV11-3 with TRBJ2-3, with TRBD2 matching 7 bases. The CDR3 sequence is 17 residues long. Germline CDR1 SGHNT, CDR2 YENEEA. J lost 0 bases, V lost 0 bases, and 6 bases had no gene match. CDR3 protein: CASSLDGAGVSTDTQYF. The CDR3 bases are TGTGCCAGCAGCTTAGATGGTGCGGGAGTTAGCACAGATACGCAGTATTTT.

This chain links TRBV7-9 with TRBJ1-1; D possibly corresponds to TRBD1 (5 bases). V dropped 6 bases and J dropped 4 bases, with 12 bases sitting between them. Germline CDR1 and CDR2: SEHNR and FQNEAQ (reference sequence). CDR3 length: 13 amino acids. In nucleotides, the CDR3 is TGTGCCAGCAGGGCAGGGTGGAGCACTGAAGCTTTCTTT. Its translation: CASRAGWSTEAFF.

CDR3 in DNA: TGTGCCAGTAGTAGGGGACAGGGAACATATGGCTACACCTTC. Translating it yields CASSRGQGTYGYTF. The chain carries TRBV19 and TRBJ1-2; TRBD1 agrees at 9 bases. V lost 4 bases and J lost 5; bases outside the gene matches: 5. Germline V lookup: CDR1 LNHDA, CDR2 SQIVND (reference sequence). This CDR3 is built from 14 residues.

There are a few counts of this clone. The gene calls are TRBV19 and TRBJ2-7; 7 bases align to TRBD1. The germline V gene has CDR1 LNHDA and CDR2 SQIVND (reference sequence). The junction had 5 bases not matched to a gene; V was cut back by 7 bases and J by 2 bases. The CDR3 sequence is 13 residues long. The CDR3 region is CASTRQGTYEQYF. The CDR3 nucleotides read TGTGCCAGTACCAGACAGGGCACCTACGAGCAGTACTTC.

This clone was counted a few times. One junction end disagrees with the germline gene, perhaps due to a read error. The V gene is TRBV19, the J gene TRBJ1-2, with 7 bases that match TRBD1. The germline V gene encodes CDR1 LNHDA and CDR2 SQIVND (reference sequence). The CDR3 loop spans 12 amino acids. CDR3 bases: TGTGCCAGTAGTATGAGACAGGGAAGTAGCCTCTTC. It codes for CASSMRQGSSLF.

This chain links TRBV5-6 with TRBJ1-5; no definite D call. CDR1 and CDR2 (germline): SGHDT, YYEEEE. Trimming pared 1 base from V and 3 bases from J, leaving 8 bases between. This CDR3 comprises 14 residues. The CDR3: CASSLYSYNQPQHF. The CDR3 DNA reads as TGTGCCAGCAGCTTGTACAGTTACAATCAGCCCCAGCATTTT.

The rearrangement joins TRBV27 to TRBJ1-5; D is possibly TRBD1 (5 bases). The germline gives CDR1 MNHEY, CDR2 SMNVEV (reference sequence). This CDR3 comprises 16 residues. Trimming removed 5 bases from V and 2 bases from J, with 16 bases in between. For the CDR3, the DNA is TGTGCCAGCAGTCTCAAGGGGATCCGAGGCAATCAGCCCCAGCATTTT. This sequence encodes CASSLKGIRGNQPQHF.

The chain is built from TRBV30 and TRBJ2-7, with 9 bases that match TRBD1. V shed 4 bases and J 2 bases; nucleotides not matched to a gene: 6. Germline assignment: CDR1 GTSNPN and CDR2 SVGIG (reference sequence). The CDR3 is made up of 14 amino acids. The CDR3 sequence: CAWNGQGITYEQYF. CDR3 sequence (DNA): TGTGCCTGGAACGGACAGGGGATTACCTACGAGCAGTACTTC.

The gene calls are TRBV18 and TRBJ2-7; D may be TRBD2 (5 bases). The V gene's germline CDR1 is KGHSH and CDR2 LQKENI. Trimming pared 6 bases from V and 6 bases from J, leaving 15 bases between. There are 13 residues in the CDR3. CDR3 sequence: CASSPGEGGEQYF. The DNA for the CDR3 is TGTGCCAGCTCCCCTGGAGAGGGCGGCGAGCAGTACTTC.

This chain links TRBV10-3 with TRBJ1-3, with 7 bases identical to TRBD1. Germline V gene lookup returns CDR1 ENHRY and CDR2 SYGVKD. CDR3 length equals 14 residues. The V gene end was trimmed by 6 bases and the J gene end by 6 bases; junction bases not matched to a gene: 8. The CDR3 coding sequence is TGTGCCATCAGCCCGGGACAGCTAAAAAACACCATATATTTT. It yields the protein CAISPGQLKNTIYF.

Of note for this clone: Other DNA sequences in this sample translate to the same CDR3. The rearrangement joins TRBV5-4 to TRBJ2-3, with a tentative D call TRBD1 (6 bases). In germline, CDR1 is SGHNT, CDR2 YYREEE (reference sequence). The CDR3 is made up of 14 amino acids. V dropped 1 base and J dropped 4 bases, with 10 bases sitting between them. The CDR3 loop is CASSLSQGADTQYF. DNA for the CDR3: TGTGCCAGCAGCTTGTCACAGGGAGCAGATACGCAGTATTTT.

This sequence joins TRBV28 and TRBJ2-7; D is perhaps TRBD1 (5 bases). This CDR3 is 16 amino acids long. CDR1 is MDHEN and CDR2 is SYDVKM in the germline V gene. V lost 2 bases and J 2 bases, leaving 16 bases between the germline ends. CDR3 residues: CASSLGVSGSAYEQYF. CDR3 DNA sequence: TGTGCCAGCAGTTTAGGGGTTTCAGGGTCAGCCTACGAGCAGTACTTC.

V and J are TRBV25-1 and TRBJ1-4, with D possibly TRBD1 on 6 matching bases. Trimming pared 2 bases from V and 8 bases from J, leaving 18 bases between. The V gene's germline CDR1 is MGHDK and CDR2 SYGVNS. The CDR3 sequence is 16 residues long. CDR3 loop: CASSEGTNLLEEKLFF. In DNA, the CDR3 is TGTGCCAGCAGTGAAGGGACAAACCTCTTAGAGGAAAAACTGTTTTTT.

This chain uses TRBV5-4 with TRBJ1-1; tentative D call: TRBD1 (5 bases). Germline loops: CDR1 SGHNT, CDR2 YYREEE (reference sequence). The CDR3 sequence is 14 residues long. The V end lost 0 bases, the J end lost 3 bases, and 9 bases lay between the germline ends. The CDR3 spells CASSLAPRDTEAFF. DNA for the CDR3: TGTGCCAGCAGCTTGGCCCCCAGGGACACTGAAGCTTTCTTT.

Written as DNA, the CDR3 is TGTGCCAGTAGTATCGGGGACAGGGAGGATGAAAAACTGTTTTTT. Its translation is CASSIGDREDEKLFF. The rearrangement joins TRBV19 to TRBJ1-4, with 9 bases that match TRBD1. V shed 3 bases and J 6 bases; nucleotides not matched to a gene: 5. Germline CDR1 LNHDA, CDR2 SQIVND (reference sequence). The CDR3 has 15 amino acids.

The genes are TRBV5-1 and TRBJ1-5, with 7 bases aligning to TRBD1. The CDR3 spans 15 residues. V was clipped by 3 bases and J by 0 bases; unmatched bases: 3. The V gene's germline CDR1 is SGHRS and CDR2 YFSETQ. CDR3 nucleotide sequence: TGCGCCAGCAGCTCACAGGGGAATAGCAATCAGCCCCAGCATTTT. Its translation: CASSSQGNSNQPQHF.